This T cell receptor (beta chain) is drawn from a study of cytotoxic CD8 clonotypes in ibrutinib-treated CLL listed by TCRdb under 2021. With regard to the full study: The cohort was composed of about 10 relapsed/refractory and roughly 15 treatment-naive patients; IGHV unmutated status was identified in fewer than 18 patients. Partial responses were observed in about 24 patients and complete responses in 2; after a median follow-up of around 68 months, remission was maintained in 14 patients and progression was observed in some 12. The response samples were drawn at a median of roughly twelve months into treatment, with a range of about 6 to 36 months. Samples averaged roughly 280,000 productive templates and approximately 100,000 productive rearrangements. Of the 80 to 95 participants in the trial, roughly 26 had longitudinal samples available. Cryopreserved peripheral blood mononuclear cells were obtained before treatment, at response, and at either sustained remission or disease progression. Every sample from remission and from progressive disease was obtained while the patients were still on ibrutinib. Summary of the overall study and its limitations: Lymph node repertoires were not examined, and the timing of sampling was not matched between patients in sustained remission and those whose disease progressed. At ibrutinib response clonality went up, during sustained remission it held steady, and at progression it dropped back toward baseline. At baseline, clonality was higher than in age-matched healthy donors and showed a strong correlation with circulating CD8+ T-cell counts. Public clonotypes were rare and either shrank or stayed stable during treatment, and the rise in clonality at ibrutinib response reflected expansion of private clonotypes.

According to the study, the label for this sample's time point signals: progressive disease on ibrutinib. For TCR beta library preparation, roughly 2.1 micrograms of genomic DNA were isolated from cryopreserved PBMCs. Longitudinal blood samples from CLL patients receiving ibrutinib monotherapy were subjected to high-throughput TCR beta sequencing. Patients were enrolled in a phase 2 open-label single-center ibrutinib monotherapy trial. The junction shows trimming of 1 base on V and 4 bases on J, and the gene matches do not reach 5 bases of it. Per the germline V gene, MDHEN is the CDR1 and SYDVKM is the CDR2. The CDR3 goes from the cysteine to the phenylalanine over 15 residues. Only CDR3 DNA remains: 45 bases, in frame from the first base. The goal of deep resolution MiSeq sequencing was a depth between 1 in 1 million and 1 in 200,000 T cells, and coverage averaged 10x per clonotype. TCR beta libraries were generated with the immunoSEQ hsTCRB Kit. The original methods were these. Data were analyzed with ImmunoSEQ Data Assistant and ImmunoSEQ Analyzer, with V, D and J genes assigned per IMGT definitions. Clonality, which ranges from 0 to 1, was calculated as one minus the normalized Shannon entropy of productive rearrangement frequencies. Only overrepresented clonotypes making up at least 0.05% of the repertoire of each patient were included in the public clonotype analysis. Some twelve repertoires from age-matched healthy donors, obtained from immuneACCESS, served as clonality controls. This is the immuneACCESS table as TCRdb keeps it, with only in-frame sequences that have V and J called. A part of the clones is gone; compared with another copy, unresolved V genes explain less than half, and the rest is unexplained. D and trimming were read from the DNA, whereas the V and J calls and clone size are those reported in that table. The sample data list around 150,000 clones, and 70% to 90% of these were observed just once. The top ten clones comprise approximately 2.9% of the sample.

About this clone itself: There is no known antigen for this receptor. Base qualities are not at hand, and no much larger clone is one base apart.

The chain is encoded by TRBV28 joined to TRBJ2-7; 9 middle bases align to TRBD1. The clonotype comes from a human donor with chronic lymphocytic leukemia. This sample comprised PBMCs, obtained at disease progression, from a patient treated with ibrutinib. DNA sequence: TGTGCCAGCAGTTTATTACAGGGGGCGTTTTACGAGCAGTACTTC. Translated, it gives CASSLLQGAFYEQYF.